Following are 27 T cell receptor beta chains from one sample sequenced in a study of identical twins. TCRdb processed the 5' RACE reads anew with MiXCR; each CDR3 protein has one entry. The sample holds hundreds of thousands of distinct CDR3 sequences, about 12% seen once. In addition, the sample was reused for a study of yellow fever vaccine responses in identical twins.

The specimen sequenced was CD8+ T cells sorted from blood. The receptors originated from a young woman in good health.

This clonotype was seen at least ten times. V gene TRBV29-1 combines with J gene TRBJ2-6, with D perhaps being TRBD1 or TRBD2 (5 bases each). V lost 6 bases, J lost 0 bases, and 15 bases lay in between. The CDR3 contains 16 residues. Germline CDR1 is SQVTM and CDR2 is ANQGSEA. The CDR3 nucleotides read TGCAGCGTGGGGGACCGGGGACCCTCTGGGGCCAACGTCCTGACTTTC. It yields the protein CSVGDRGPSGANVLTF.

This clonotype has just a few counts. The chain combines TRBV12-3 or TRBV12-4 with TRBJ2-1; TRBD1 is a possible D gene (6 bases). V was cut by 3 bases and J by 4 bases, with 16 bases left in between. This CDR3 region has 16 residues. DNA of the CDR3: TGTGCCAGCAGTTTCCCCGGACAGTGGGGATACAATGAGCAGTTCTTC. Amino acids: CASSFPGQWGYNEQFF.

This clonotype was found a few times. The rearrangement uses TRBV24-1 and TRBJ1-6; D is possibly TRBD1 (5 bases). The length of the CDR3 is 14 residues. Germline V gene sequence: CDR1 KGHDR, CDR2 SFDVKD. Trimming pared 6 bases from V and 7 bases from J, leaving 12 bases between. CDR3 sequence (DNA): TGTGCCACCAGTCGAAGGGGCGAAAATTCACCCCTCCACTTT. Translated, it gives CATSRRGENSPLHF.

This clonotype was recorded many times. V gene TRBV7-6 combines with J gene TRBJ2-1; TRBD1 matches at 8 bases. The V and J ends lost 5 bases and 3 bases, in that order; junction bases with no gene match: 12. The germline CDR1 and CDR2 sequences are SGHVS and FNYEAQ. The CDR3 runs to 17 residues. CDR3 sequence (DNA): TGTGCCAGCAGCCTCCGGACAGGGATAGTAGGCTACAATGAGCAGTTCTTC. It encodes CASSLRTGIVGYNEQFF.

This rearrangement joins TRBV11-1 to TRBJ2-1, with 12 positions matching TRBD2. The V and J ends lost 5 bases and 10 bases, in that order; junction bases with no gene match: 24. This CDR3 is built from 20 residues. From germline, CDR1 is SGHAT and CDR2 FQDESV (reference sequence). CDR3 sequence: CASSTKSPRASGRDTKEQFF. CDR3 sequence (DNA): TGTGCCAGCAGCACCAAAAGCCCCCGGGCTAGCGGGAGGGACACAAAAGAGCAGTTCTTC.

Note on this clonotype: An end of the junction differs from the germline gene, which may be a read error. The chain couples TRBV13 to TRBJ2-7; D gene unclear. CDR3 length: 15 residues. Germline CDR1 reads PRHDT; CDR2 reads FYEKMQ (reference sequence). CDR3 nucleotides: TGTGCCAGCAGCCTAGGGTGGGATTCGACCTACGAGCAGTACTTC. Amino acid sequence: CASSLGWDSTYEQYF.

This chain joins TRBV7-9 and TRBJ2-1; maybe TRBD2 (6 bases). Germline CDR1 reads SEHNR; CDR2 reads FQNEAQ (reference sequence). CDR3 length: 14 amino acids. Between the trimmed V and J ends, which lost 5 bases and 9 bases, there was a span of 17 bases. This chain's CDR3 is CASSPRDSLAEQFF. In nucleotides, the CDR3 is TGTGCCAGCAGCCCTCGGGACTCTTTAGCTGAGCAGTTCTTC.

V is TRBV4-1 and J is TRBJ2-3, with TRBD2 identical over 11 bases. Per germline, CDR1 MGHRA and CDR2 YSYEKL. There are 16 residues in the CDR3. V shed 0 bases, J shed 4 bases, and the junction held 3 bases outside the gene matches. DNA for the CDR3: TGCGCCAGCAGCCAAGATTTTAGCGGGGGGGCAGATACGCAGTATTTT. Protein product: CASSQDFSGGADTQYF.

This chain uses TRBV12-3 or TRBV12-4 with TRBJ1-5; 7 bases are a match to TRBD1. V gave up 3 bases and J gave up 1 base; unmatched junction bases: 3. The CDR3 runs 15 residues. CDR3: CASSLGTVSNQPQHF. CDR3 coding DNA: TGTGCCAGCAGTTTGGGGACAGTGAGCAATCAGCCCCAGCATTTT.

The chain combines TRBV2 with TRBJ1-4; D might be TRBD1 (5 bases). The germline V gene encodes CDR1 SNHLY and CDR2 FYNNEI. V lost 3 bases to trimming and J lost 11 bases, with 13 bases between them. The CDR3 spans 13 residues. The CDR3 bases are TGTGCCAGCAGTGAGTACAGGAACGAGAAACTGTTTTTT. Protein: CASSEYRNEKLFF. Based on the CDR3 plus reference TRBV2 and TRBJ1-4, the full variable domain is EPEVTQTPSHQVTQMGQEVILRCVPISNHLYFYWYRQILGQKVEFLVSFYNNEISEKSEIFDDQFSVERPDGSNFTLKIRSTKLEDSAMYFCASSEYRNEKLFFGSGTQLSVL.

The chain joins TRBV5-1 to TRBJ2-1; D is unresolved. The CDR3 extends over 13 amino acids. V was clipped by 4 bases and J by 8 bases, with 13 bases between them. CDR1 is SGHRS, CDR2 YFSETQ, per germline. The CDR3 reads CASSDADGDEQFF. For the CDR3, the DNA is TGCGCCAGCAGCGACGCGGACGGCGATGAGCAGTTCTTC.

This clonotype was seen many times. The chain combines TRBV15 with TRBJ2-5, with a possible D match to TRBD2 (7 bases). The CDR3 has 17 amino acids. Trimming pared 0 bases from V and 2 bases from J, leaving 16 bases between. The V gene's germline CDR1 is LNHNV and CDR2 YYDKDF (reference sequence). The CDR3 bases are TGTGCCACCAGCAGAGATGGGGGGGGCGGTGGTCAAGAGACCCAGTACTTC. This encodes CATSRDGGGGGQETQYF.

This clonotype was observed many times. The genes are TRBV3-1 and TRBJ2-5; TRBD1 matches at 9 bases. The CDR3 sequence is 16 residues long. Germline V CDR1 and CDR2: LGHDT, YNNKEL (reference sequence). J gave up 2 bases and V 0 bases, and 4 bases lay outside the gene matches. The CDR3 reads CASSQDHGTGQETQYF. The CDR3 DNA follows: TGTGCCAGCAGCCAAGATCATGGGACAGGGCAAGAGACCCAGTACTTC.

In its sample, this clonotype was seen a few times. The gene calls are TRBV20-1 and TRBJ2-3; D call uncertain. CDR3 length: 13 amino acids. Trimming cost V 2 bases and J 2 bases, with 8 bases left between them. The germline V gene has CDR1 DFQATT and CDR2 SNEGSKA (reference sequence). CDR3 DNA: TGCAGTGCTAGACCTAAATACACAGATACGCAGTATTTT. This translates into CSARPKYTDTQYF.

This clonotype was seen more than once but under ten times. The rearrangement links TRBV20-1 to TRBJ2-7, with 7 bases fitting TRBD2. The CDR3 has 13 residues. The V gene end was trimmed by 6 bases and the J gene end by 2 bases; junction bases not matched to a gene: 7. Germline CDR1 DFQATT, CDR2 SNEGSKA (reference sequence). CDR3 protein: CSARSGEPYEQYF. The DNA for the CDR3 is TGCAGTGCGAGAAGCGGGGAACCCTACGAGCAGTACTTC.

The chain joins TRBV20-1 to TRBJ2-5; D may match TRBD1 or TRBD2 (6 bases each). The CDR3 extends over 11 amino acids. Trimming took off 3 bases at V and 9 bases at J, with 11 bases between the two ends. Germline V gene sequence: CDR1 DFQATT, CDR2 SNEGSKA (reference sequence). The CDR3 sequence is CSAREGESQYF. CDR3 nucleotides: TGCAGTGCTAGGGAGGGGGAGTCCCAGTACTTC.

The chain links TRBV5-5 to TRBJ2-4, with D unresolved. CDR3 length: 11 amino acids. The V end was cut by 0 bases, the J end by 10 bases, with 5 bases between. Germline CDR1 SGHKS, CDR2 YYEKEE (reference sequence). DNA for the CDR3: TGTGCCAGCAGCTTGGGGGGAATTCAGTACTTC. Translated: CASSLGGIQYF.

This clonotype was counted many times. This sequence joins TRBV24-1 and TRBJ2-3, with TRBD2 identical over 11 bases. The CDR3 consists of 16 residues. The junction had 3 bases not matched to a gene; V was cut back by 1 base and J by 4 bases. CDR1 and CDR2 from the germline V gene are KGHDR and SFDVKD. For the CDR3, the DNA is TGTGCCACCAGTGATTTCGTAGCGGGGGGGCCAGATACGCAGTATTTT. It yields the protein CATSDFVAGGPDTQYF.

This chain connects TRBV6-1 to TRBJ2-7, with D perhaps matching TRBD2 (5 bases). V gave up 2 bases and J gave up 4 bases, with 18 bases separating them. The CDR3 sequence is 16 residues long. Per germline, CDR1 MNHNS and CDR2 SASEGT. Here the CDR3 DNA reads TGTGCCAGCAGTGAAAGTCTAAGGCAGACTACATACGAGCAGTACGTC. Protein: CASSESLRQTTYEQYV.

This chain connects TRBV20-1 to TRBJ2-5, with 7 positions matching TRBD1. The CDR3 is 17 amino acids. V lost 5 bases, J lost 0 bases, and 15 bases stayed unmatched. The germline gives CDR1 DFQATT, CDR2 SNEGSKA (reference sequence). CDR3 sequence (DNA): TGCAGTGCTCCTCGAGAGACAGGGATGTGGGACCAAGAGACCCAGTACTTC. Protein: CSAPRETGMWDQETQYF.

This clonotype was seen more than once but under ten times. The chain couples TRBV12-3 or TRBV12-4 to TRBJ2-1, with 10 positions matching TRBD2. CDR3 length equals 18 residues. J lost 2 bases, V lost 2 bases, and 9 bases had no gene match. The CDR3 loop is CASSLPSSGRLAYNEQFF. CDR3 nucleotide sequence: TGTGCCAGCAGTTTACCCAGTAGCGGGAGGTTGGCCTACAATGAGCAGTTCTTC.

This clonotype was found many times. The chain has TRBV12-3 or TRBV12-4 and TRBJ2-7, with 9 bases aligning to TRBD2. CDR3 length: 15 residues. Losses at the gene ends were 4 bases for V and 4 bases for J; bases not matched to a gene: 8. CDR3 sequence: CASSSSAGGHYEQYV. CDR3 DNA sequence: TGTGCCAGCAGTTCATCAGCGGGGGGCCATTACGAGCAGTACGTC.

Worth noting for this clonotype: The conserved phenylalanine or tryptophan is not found at the CDR3 terminus, so this likely reflects a read error. The chain links TRBV12-3 or TRBV12-4 to TRBJ1-5; perhaps TRBD1 as D (5 bases). CDR3 size: 12 residues. With 7 bases removed from V and 6 bases from J, the gap between germline ends came to 10 bases. This chain's CDR3 is CASNQGVQPQHY. Here the CDR3 DNA reads TGTGCCAGCAATCAGGGAGTTCAGCCCCAGCATTAT.

This clonotype has a handful of counts. CDR3 nucleotide sequence: TGTGCCAGCAGCTTAGTTTCTAGAGGCGATTACGAGCAGTACTTC. Its translation: CASSLVSRGDYEQYF. The chain is built from TRBV13 and TRBJ2-7; D is unresolved. The CDR3 has 15 amino acids. V was pared by 1 base and J by 4 bases, with 14 bases between. Germline-derived CDR1 and CDR2 are PRHDT and FYEKMQ (reference sequence).

This clonotype was observed at least ten times. The V call is TRBV12-3 or TRBV12-4, the J call TRBJ2-2; unclear D gene. Trimming pared 5 bases from V and 5 bases from J, leaving 15 bases between. This CDR3 comprises 15 residues. This CDR3 is CASSNLRQYTGELFF. In DNA form, the CDR3 reads TGTGCCAGCAGTAATCTGAGACAATATACCGGGGAGCTGTTTTTT.

This clonotype was detected ten times or more. V usage is TRBV29-1 and J usage is TRBJ1-2, with 9 bases lining up with TRBD1. Trimming removed 5 bases from V and 8 bases from J; junction bases left unmatched: 6. The CDR3 is 12 amino acids. Germline V gene lookup returns CDR1 SQVTM and CDR2 ANQGSEA. In DNA, the CDR3 is TGCAGCGTTCCCGGGACAGGGAGGGGCTACACCTTC. This codes for CSVPGTGRGYTF.

The chain has TRBV4-2 and TRBJ2-2; D unclear. Per germline, CDR1 LGHNA and CDR2 YNFKEQ. The CDR3 extends over 13 amino acids. V was clipped by 0 bases and J by 7 bases, with 6 bases between them. The DNA of the CDR3 is TGTGCCAGCAGCCAAGATGATGACGGGGAGCTGTTTTTT. It is translated as CASSQDDDGELFF.